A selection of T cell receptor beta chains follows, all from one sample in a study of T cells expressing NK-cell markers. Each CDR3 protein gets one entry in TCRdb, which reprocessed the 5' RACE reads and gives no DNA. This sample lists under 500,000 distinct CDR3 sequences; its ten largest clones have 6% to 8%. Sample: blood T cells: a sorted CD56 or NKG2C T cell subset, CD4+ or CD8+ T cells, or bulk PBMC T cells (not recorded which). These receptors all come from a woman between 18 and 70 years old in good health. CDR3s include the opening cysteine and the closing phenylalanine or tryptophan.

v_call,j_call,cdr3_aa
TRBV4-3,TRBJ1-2,CASSPGGTAYGYTF
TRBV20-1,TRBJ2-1,CSAREGYNEQFF
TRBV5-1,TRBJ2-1,CASSPQAVGEEQFF
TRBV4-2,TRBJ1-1,CASSQEWGAGTEAFF
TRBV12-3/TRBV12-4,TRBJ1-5,CASGRDQPQHF
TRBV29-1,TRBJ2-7,CSVGGGLAGYEQYF
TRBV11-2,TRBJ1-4,CASSRGQNEKLFF
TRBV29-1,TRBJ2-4,CSVRTGSLAKNIQYF
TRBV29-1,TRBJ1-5,CSVDGGAGQPQHF
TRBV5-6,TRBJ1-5,CASSADPNQPQHF
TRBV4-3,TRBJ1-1,CASSRNQGSEAFF
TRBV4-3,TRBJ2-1,CASSQAGGATRGSYNEQFF
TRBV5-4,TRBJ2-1,CASSPTGDNYNEQFF
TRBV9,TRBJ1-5,CASSVGGTDNQPQHF
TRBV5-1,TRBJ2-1,CASSITSGAYNEQFF
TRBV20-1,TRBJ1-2,CSARDGRDSAVGYTF
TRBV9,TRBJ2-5,CASSSESETQYF
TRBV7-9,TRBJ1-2,CASSYILQGVNYGYTF
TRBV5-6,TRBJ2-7,CASSFVQGPSYEQYF
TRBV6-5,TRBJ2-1,CASSYSGGAGEQFF
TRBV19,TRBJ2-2,CASSISAPNTGELFF
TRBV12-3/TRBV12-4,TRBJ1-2,CASSRTSGTGVYGYTF
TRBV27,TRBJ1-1,CAAGTPLGTEAFF
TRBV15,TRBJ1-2,CATSRRGDYGYTF
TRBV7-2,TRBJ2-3,CASSPRQGPLTDTQYF
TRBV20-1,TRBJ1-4,CSAGTGDEVGEKLFF
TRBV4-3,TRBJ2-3,CASSQGLNTDTQYF
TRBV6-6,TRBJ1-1,CASSSPMGSEAFF